The T cell receptor (beta chain) under discussion was sequenced for a study of CD8 T cells in ankylosing spondylitis. Study conclusions and caveats: Several highly homologous variants made up a TCR beta motif, and this motif appeared characteristic of ankylosing spondylitis blood. There were earlier reports of some motif variants in reactive arthritis synovial fluid and blood. Disease-associated clones were reportedly significantly overrepresented in matched ankylosing spondylitis synovial fluid. Disease-associated clones were CD8+ and fairly uncommon in peripheral blood.

Making the TCR beta libraries involved quantitative 5'-RACE with molecular barcodes. TCRdb reanalysed the 5' RACE reads using MiXCR and keeps one entry per CDR3 protein. The sample has roughly 300,000 distinct CDR3 sequences; around 7.6% are singletons. In the case of this clonotype: Its cognate antigen is unknown.

This receptor was obtained from a male donor with ankylosing spondylitis. The material sequenced was blood, either unsorted or a sorted T cell fraction (not recorded which).

CDR3 in amino acids: CASSRSGTYTDTQYF. The CDR3 DNA is TGTGCCAGCAGCCGTAGCGGAACCTACACAGATACGCAGTATTTT. The V and J genes are TRBV3-1 and TRBJ2-3, with D perhaps matching TRBD2 (6 bases). V lost 4 bases to trimming and J lost 2 bases, with 13 bases between them. The CDR3 is made up of 15 amino acids. CDR1 and CDR2 (germline): LGHDT, YNNKEL (reference sequence).